A single sample is the source of the 13 T cell receptor beta chains below, sequenced in a study of CD8 T cells in Susac syndrome. After extraction with the RNeasy kit, roughly 0.5 to 1 ug of the RNA was reverse transcribed using random hexamers. TCRdb called the immunoSEQ multiplex PCR reads again in MiXCR, with one record for every CDR3 protein. This table holds some 150,000 distinct CDR3 sequences, over 85% found once. The specimen sequenced was CD8+ T cells from PBMCs. Receptor source: a human donor with multiple sclerosis.

The CDR3 loop reads CASSIEGTGVGSNQPQHF. The CDR3 nucleotides are TGTGCCAGTAGTATAGAGGGGACAGGGGTCGGTAGCAATCAGCCCCAGCATTTT. The chain has TRBV19 and TRBJ1-5; 10 bases line up with TRBD1. Germline CDR1 LNHDA, CDR2 SQIVND (reference sequence). The ends lost 0 bases at V and 0 bases at J; junction bases unmatched: 5. The length of the CDR3 is 18 residues.

The chain uses TRBV2 and TRBJ1-6, with unresolved D. The CDR3 sequence is 12 residues long. V was clipped by 7 bases and J by 15 bases, with 16 bases between them. CDR1 and CDR2 from the germline V gene are SNHLY and FYNNEI. CDR3 protein: CASNEVAEGLHF. The DNA for the CDR3 is TGTGCCAGCAATGAGGTCGCGGAAGGCCTCCACTTT.

The rearrangement joins TRBV7-2 to TRBJ2-2; D is possibly TRBD2 (6 bases). The V and J ends lost 8 bases and 3 bases respectively, with 13 bases between them. The CDR3 is made up of 14 amino acids. Germline values: CDR1 SGHTA, CDR2 FQGNSA. CDR3 in DNA: TGTGCCAGCCTGGAGGGGACCTACACCGGGGAGCTGTTTTTT. This gives the protein CASLEGTYTGELFF.

The V gene is TRBV24-1, the J gene TRBJ2-3; D possibly corresponds to TRBD2 (5 bases). V lost 4 bases and J 0 bases, leaving 7 bases between the germline ends. The CDR3 is 14 amino acids. Germline CDR1 reads KGHDR; CDR2 reads SFDVKD. CDR3 in amino acids: CATSESGSTDTQYF. CDR3 coding DNA: TGTGCCACCAGTGAAAGCGGTAGCACAGATACGCAGTATTTT.

J is TRBJ2-1 and V is TRBV12-3 or TRBV12-4, with D possibly being TRBD1 or TRBD2 (5 bases each). There are 12 residues in the CDR3. Trimming removed 8 bases from V and 6 bases from J, with 11 bases in between. The chain's CDR3 is CASVGAPNEQFF. CDR3 nucleotide sequence: TGTGCCAGCGTCGGGGCCCCCAATGAGCAGTTCTTC.

The chain combines TRBV5-4 with TRBJ2-5; D gene unclear. Deletions cut 4 bases from V and 0 bases from J, with 10 bases between. This CDR3 comprises 14 residues. Germline V gene sequence: CDR1 SGHNT, CDR2 YYREEE (reference sequence). The CDR3 DNA reads as TGTGCCAGCAGCCCCGGCCGTTACCAAGAGACCCAGTACTTC. Amino acid sequence: CASSPGRYQETQYF.

The rearrangement joins TRBV30 to TRBJ2-7; a possible D gene is TRBD1 (6 bases). The CDR3 totals 17 residues. Germline V gene lookup returns CDR1 GTSNPN and CDR2 SVGIG (reference sequence). V dropped 2 bases and J dropped 2 bases, with 22 bases sitting between them. CDR3 protein: CAWSSTGSSLSPYEQYF. Written as DNA, the CDR3 is TGTGCCTGGAGTTCCACAGGGTCCAGCCTTTCCCCCTACGAGCAGTACTTC.

This chain connects TRBV2 to TRBJ1-1, with D possibly matching TRBD1 (5 bases). This CDR3 region has 10 residues. Trimming pared 6 bases from V and 13 bases from J, leaving 12 bases between. Germline CDR1 SNHLY, CDR2 FYNNEI. CDR3 sequence reads: CASRWGEDFF. In DNA, the CDR3 is TGTGCCAGCAGGTGGGGGGAGGATTTCTTT.

J is TRBJ1-5 and V is TRBV7-2, with D hard to call. The CDR3 loop spans 15 amino acids. The V and J ends lost 1 base and 2 bases respectively, with 9 bases between them. The V gene's germline CDR1 is SGHTA and CDR2 FQGNSA. CDR3 nucleotide sequence: TGTGCCAGCAGCTTAGGACGGGCGGGCAATCAGCCCCAGCATTTT. It translates to CASSLGRAGNQPQHF.

CDR3 DNA sequence: TGTGCCACCAGCAGAGATGGGGGGGTTCATCAGCCCCAGCATTTT. It translates to CATSRDGGVHQPQHF. The rearrangement joins TRBV15 to TRBJ1-5; TRBD1 might be the D (5 bases). The CDR3 is made up of 15 amino acids. V shed 0 bases and J shed 5 bases, with 11 bases lying between them. Germline V CDR1 and CDR2: LNHNV, YYDKDF (reference sequence).

This chain joins TRBV4-2 and TRBJ2-1, with 7 bases fitting TRBD2. Germline V gives CDR1 LGHNA, CDR2 YNFKEQ. This CDR3 has 17 residues. With V trimmed by 0 bases and J by 9 bases, 14 bases remained unmatched. The CDR3 here is CASSQDWGEVIAGEQFF. Here the CDR3 DNA reads TGTGCCAGCAGCCAAGACTGGGGGGAGGTTATAGCGGGTGAGCAGTTCTTC.

V is TRBV2 and J is TRBJ1-4; D is unclear. CDR3 size: 14 residues. In germline, CDR1 is SNHLY, CDR2 FYNNEI. The germline V and J ends were trimmed by 3 bases and 3 bases, with 8 bases remaining between them. The CDR3, as DNA: TGTGCCAGCAGTGACCCCAGGTCTAATGAAAAACTGTTTTTT. It specifies CASSDPRSNEKLFF. Supplemented by reference TRBV2 and TRBJ1-4, the full variable domain reads EPEVTQTPSHQVTQMGQEVILRCVPISNHLYFYWYRQILGQKVEFLVSFYNNEISEKSEIFDDQFSVERPDGSNFTLKIRSTKLEDSAMYFCASSDPRSNEKLFFGSGTQLSVL.

The chain recombines TRBV13 with TRBJ1-2; D gene ambiguous. The CDR3 spans 14 residues. CDR1 and CDR2 (germline): PRHDT, FYEKMQ (reference sequence). V lost 5 bases, J lost 6 bases, and 16 bases lay in between. The CDR3 DNA sequence: TGTGCCAGCAGCCTAAGTTCGAATAAGAATGGCTACACCTTC. This codes for CASSLSSNKNGYTF. Using reference TRBV13 and TRBJ1-2 for the parts outside the CDR3, the full variable domain is AAGVIQSPRHLIKEKRETATLKCYPIPRHDTVYWYQQGPGQDPQFLISFYEKMQSDKGSIPDRFSAQQFSDYHSELNMSSLELGDSALYFCASSLSSNKNGYTFGSGTRLTVV.